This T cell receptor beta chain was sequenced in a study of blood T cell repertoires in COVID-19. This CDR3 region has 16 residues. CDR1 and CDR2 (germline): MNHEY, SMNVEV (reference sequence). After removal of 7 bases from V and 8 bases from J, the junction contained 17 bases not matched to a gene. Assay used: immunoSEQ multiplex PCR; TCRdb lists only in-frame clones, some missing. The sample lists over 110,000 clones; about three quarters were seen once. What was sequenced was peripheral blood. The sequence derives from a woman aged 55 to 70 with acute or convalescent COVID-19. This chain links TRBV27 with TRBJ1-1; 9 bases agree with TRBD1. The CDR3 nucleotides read TGTGCCAGCACCCCGGGTGGGGGGACAGGGACAAAGGAAGCTTTCTTT. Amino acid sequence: CASTPGGGTGTKEAFF.